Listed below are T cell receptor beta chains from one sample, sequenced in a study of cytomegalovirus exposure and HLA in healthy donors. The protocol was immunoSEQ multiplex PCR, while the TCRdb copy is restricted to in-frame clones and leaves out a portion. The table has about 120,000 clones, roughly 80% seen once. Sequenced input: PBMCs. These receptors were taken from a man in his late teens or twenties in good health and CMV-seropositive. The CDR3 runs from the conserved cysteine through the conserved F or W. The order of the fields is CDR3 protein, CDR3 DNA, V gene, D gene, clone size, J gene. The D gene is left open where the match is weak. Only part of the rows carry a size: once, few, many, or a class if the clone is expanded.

CDR3: CASSIKDGGKETQYF; DNA: TGTGCCAGCAGCATCAAGGACGGGGGAAAAGAGACCCAGTACTTC; V: TRBV6-5; D: NA; size: NA; J: TRBJ2-5
CDR3: CASSAPRENEKLFF; DNA: TGTGCCAGCAGCGCCCCACGGGAGAATGAAAAACTGTTTTTT; V: TRBV9; D: NA; size: NA; J: TRBJ1-4
CDR3: CASSLNRAGGGETQYF; DNA: TGTGCCAGCAGCTTAAATCGAGCGGGCGGGGGGGAGACCCAGTACTTC; V: TRBV7-7; D: TRBD2; size: NA; J: TRBJ2-5
CDR3: CASSLRSGENTGELFF; DNA: TGCGCCAGCAGCCTAAGGTCAGGGGAGAACACCGGGGAGCTGTTTTTT; V: TRBV4-1; D: NA; size: NA; J: TRBJ2-2
CDR3: CAIATGSSYEQYF; DNA: TGTGCCATCGCTACAGGATCCTCCTACGAGCAGTACTTC; V: TRBV6-1; D: NA; size: NA; J: TRBJ2-7
CDR3: CASSYLTAPSTDTQYF; DNA: TGTGCCAGCAGTTATTTGACTGCCCCTAGCACAGATACGCAGTATTTT; V: TRBV6-5; D: NA; size: NA; J: TRBJ2-3
CDR3: CASSYLRGGYTF; DNA: TGTGCCAGCAGTTATTTGCGGGGGGGCTACACCTTC; V: TRBV6-5; D: NA; size: once; J: TRBJ1-2
CDR3: CATSRDNMRETQYF; DNA: TGTGCCACCAGCAGAGATAATATGAGGGAGACCCAGTACTTC; V: TRBV15; D: NA; size: NA; J: TRBJ2-5
CDR3: CASNRGLSGYTF; DNA: TGTGCCAGCAACAGGGGGCTTAGTGGCTACACCTTC; V: TRBV25-1; D: TRBD1; size: once; J: TRBJ1-2
CDR3: CASWDRGNEQYF; DNA: TGTGCCAGCTGGGACAGGGGAAACGAGCAGTACTTC; V: TRBV2; D: TRBD1; size: NA; J: TRBJ2-7
CDR3: CASSPTYNEQFF; DNA: TGTGCCAGCAGTCCCACCTACAATGAGCAGTTCTTC; V: TRBV27; D: NA; size: NA; J: TRBJ2-1